Listed below are T cell receptor beta chains from one sample, sequenced in a study of human T cells and chemical hapten exposure. Using its own MiXCR run on the RACE reads, TCRdb lists one record per CDR3 protein. The data contain approximately 110,000 distinct CDR3 sequences, 9.5% to 11% of them singletons. The sample in question was whole blood, obtained in connection with sensitization to the hapten diphenylcyclopropenone (DPC). These TCRs come from a woman aged 40 to 50 with alopecia areata. Some clones in this sample may be carry-over from other donors' samples. CDR3s include the opening cysteine and the closing phenylalanine or tryptophan. A D gene is named only where the DNA matches it firmly. The size field is filled for only some rows; it gives once, few, many or a size class.

TRBV29-1	-	TRBJ2-2	-	CSVEGRGQGRFTGELFF	TGCAGCGTTGAAGGGAGGGGCCAGGGGAGGTTCACCGGGGAGCTGTTTTTT
TRBV11-2	many	TRBJ2-7	-	CASSAGSYEQYF	TGTGCCAGCAGCGCCGGGTCCTACGAGCAGTACTTC
TRBV2	few	TRBJ1-6	TRBD1	CASGQQGPGNNSPLHF	TGTGCCAGCGGACAACAGGGGCCGGGGAATAATTCACCCCTCCACTTT
TRBV11-2	few	TRBJ2-3	-	CASRGIHRTDTQYF	TGTGCCAGCCGGGGAATCCACCGGACAGATACGCAGTATTTT
TRBV18	-	TRBJ2-3	-	CASSPPRGRTDTQYF	TGTGCCAGCTCACCACCCCGGGGCCGCACAGATACGCAGTATTTT
TRBV6-6	-	TRBJ2-7	TRBD1	CASCYTRGIYEQYF	TGTGCCAGCTGTTACACCAGGGGGATCTACGAGCAGTACTTC
TRBV6-2/TRBV6-3	many	TRBJ2-2	-	CAITRRVATGELFF	TGTGCCATCACACGACGGGTAGCTACCGGGGAGCTGTTTTTT
TRBV7-2	-	TRBJ2-7	-	CASSPSRSYEQYF	TGTGCCAGCAGCCCGTCACGGAGTTACGAGCAGTACTTC
TRBV20-1	many	TRBJ2-1	-	CSARALFPGYNEQFF	TGCAGTGCTAGAGCCCTGTTCCCCGGGTACAATGAGCAGTTCTTC
TRBV7-2	-	TRBJ2-6	-	CASSFGGSGANVLTF	TGTGCCAGCAGCTTCGGGGGTTCCGGGGCCAACGTCCTGACTTTC
TRBV29-1	many	TRBJ1-5	TRBD1	CSVQTGGDQPQHF	TGCAGCGTCCAGACAGGGGGGGATCAGCCCCAGCATTTT
TRBV29-1	-	TRBJ2-7	-	CSGGGGEGSYEQYF	TGCAGCGGCGGAGGGGGCGAAGGTTCCTACGAGCAGTACTTC
TRBV20-1	many	TRBJ2-7	TRBD2	CSARDPTSGQRDEQYF	TGCAGTGCTAGAGATCCAACTAGCGGGCAACGGGACGAGCAGTACTTC
TRBV11-2	-	TRBJ2-5	TRBD2	CASSLGSGVTGTSVRQETQYF	TGTGCCAGCAGCCTAGGCTCGGGGGTGACAGGGACTAGCGTACGTCAAGAGACCCAGTACTTC
TRBV30	many	TRBJ1-1	-	CAWSVQFEAFF	TGTGCCTGGAGTGTACAGTTTGAAGCTTTCTTT
TRBV6-6	-	TRBJ2-7	TRBD2	CASSYILAGGLNAYEQYF	TGTGCCAGCAGTTACATCCTAGCGGGGGGCCTGAACGCCTACGAGCAGTACTTC
TRBV19	few	TRBJ1-2	-	CASSMVGYGYTF	TGTGCCAGTAGTATGGTCGGATATGGCTACACCTTC
TRBV28	many	TRBJ2-1	TRBD2	CASSHGLAGGPRGHEQFF	TGTGCCAGCAGCCATGGACTAGCGGGAGGGCCCCGGGGCCATGAGCAGTTCTTC
TRBV7-2	few	TRBJ1-5	-	CASSPKGGVSNQPQHF	TGTGCCAGCAGCCCAAAAGGAGGGGTTAGCAATCAGCCCCAGCATTTT
TRBV7-2	many	TRBJ2-7	-	CASSPGRYEQYF	TGTGCCAGCAGCCCCGGCAGATACGAGCAGTACTTC
TRBV24-1	-	TRBJ2-2	TRBD1	CATSDPTGELSTGKLFF	TGTGCCACCAGTGATCCAACAGGGGAATTGAGTACCGGGAAGCTGTTTTTT
TRBV5-1	few	TRBJ1-2	-	CASSSGTLVDGYTF	TGCGCCAGCAGCTCCGGGACCCTCGTAGACGGCTACACCTTC
TRBV20-1	many	TRBJ1-1	-	CSADGGMRSEAFF	TGCAGTGCTGATGGGGGGATGAGGTCTGAAGCTTTCTTT
TRBV29-1	-	TRBJ2-1	-	CSVEGGEGSSSYNEQFF	TGCAGCGTTGAGGGGGGTGAGGGATCCAGCTCCTACAATGAGCAGTTCTTC
TRBV7-2	many	TRBJ2-4	-	CANSPRRDIQYF	TGTGCCAACAGCCCCCGCCGAGACATTCAGTACTTC